This T cell receptor beta chain came from a study of blood T cell repertoires in COVID-19 (dated by TCRdb to the early 2020s). Regarding the research as a whole: Samples from collaborators originated in the United States, Italy and Spain and spanned both the acute and convalescent phases of COVID-19. The prospective study material was composed of cDNA or gDNA derived from T cells, B-cell-depleted T cells, or PBMCs. The dataset comprised deeply sampled blood TCRbeta repertoires from subjects exposed to, actively infected with, or recovered from COVID-19. The repertoires were released in a freely available public database intended as a resource for research on the immune response to SARS-CoV-2. Samples came from the ongoing ImmuneRACE study (first 160 participants) plus 1,254 subjects from 6 global collaborators. Sample metadata almost always included a de-identified subject ID, COVID-19 status, age in years and sex. Where available, HLA class I and class II types were obtained from metadata supplied by the sample provider rather than from assay-based typing.

The junction carries 14 bases between V and J, which are trimmed by 3 bases and 3 bases respectively. Its CDR3 holds 15 amino acids, cysteine through phenylalanine. Only CDR3 DNA is held: 45 bases, read in frame from base 1. CDR1 and CDR2 are drawn from the germline V gene (reference sequence): LGHDT, YNNKEL. One collaborating source in Seattle enrolled patients while the patients were actively infected and followed the patients over time throughout the course of disease. Whole blood was collected in K2EDTA tubes by collaborating institutions according to the institutions' own protocols. For TCRbeta analysis, collaborators shipped samples in one of three forms: frozen whole blood, isolated PBMCs, or DNA extracted from either of those sample types. What the authors observed across the whole study: Clinical and demographic metadata were provided uncurated, with the amount varying by source and participant.

On this clone itself: The target of this receptor is not known. No base qualities exist here, and no much larger clone lies one base off it.

TCRbeta CDR3 regions were amplified from genomic DNA by means of the immunoSEQ Assay, a bias-controlled multiplex PCR. As for the original processing: Within the assay, amplification of reference gene primers was used to estimate how many nucleated cells each sample contained. To quantify the absolute abundance of each unique TCRbeta CDR3 rearrangement, sequence reads were collapsed and filtered. For each sample, productive Simpson clonality was calculated as the square root of Simpson's diversity index over productive rearrangements. The immuneACCESS repertoire file appears here via TCRdb, limited to in-frame rearrangements. These files lack a portion of the clones; in checked studies, under half of the deficit traces to unresolved V genes, and the cause of the others is not known. That table is the source of V, J and clone size, and D and trimming were worked out from the DNA. This sample is represented by 150,000 to 200,000 clones; 70% to 80% of them were singletons. The ten largest clones add up to roughly 5.6% of the sample.

The source material was peripheral blood. The rearrangement combines TRBV3-1 (or the pseudogene TRBV3-2) with TRBJ1-1; a tentative D match to TRBD1 spans 6 bases. The receptor was isolated from a woman aged 40 to 50 with COVID-19, enrolled during active disease. The CDR3 reads CASSHQGGGHTEAFF. The DNA sequence is as follows: TGTGCCAGCAGCCATCAAGGCGGGGGGCACACTGAAGCTTTCTTT.